The clone carrying this T cell receptor (beta chain) was counted many times. The antigen remains undetermined. The V gene lost 0 bases and the J gene lost 3 bases, with 8 bases spanning the gap. CDR1 and CDR2 (germline): SGHRS, YFSETQ. This CDR3 region has 14 residues. These data belong to a study of early T cells in non-severe SARS-CoV-2 infection. Study-level points and caveats: Anti-spike CD8 responses were favored by VDJdb matching, which missed private and CD4 specificities.

Individual cDNA molecules carried attached unique molecular identifiers. One entry per CDR3 protein, called by TCRdb with MiXCR from the 5' RACE reads. The data show about 50,000 distinct CDR3 sequences, approximately 8.5% seen once. The receptor was derived from an adult who was a healthcare worker with PCR-confirmed SARS-CoV-2 infection or an uninfected control (not recorded which). The sequencing sample was made of whole blood. The chain links TRBV5-1 to TRBJ2-3; no clear D. CDR3 amino acids: CASSLDAGTDTQYF. CDR3 DNA: TGCGCCAGCAGCTTGGATGCCGGAACAGATACGCAGTATTTT. The whole variable domain, remainder taken from reference TRBV5-1 and TRBJ2-3, is KAGVTQTPRYLIKTRGQQVTLSCSPISGHRSVSWYQQTPGQGLQFLFEYFSETQRNKGNFPGRFSGRQFSNSRSEMNVSTLELGDSALYLCASSLDAGTDTQYFGPGTRLTVL.